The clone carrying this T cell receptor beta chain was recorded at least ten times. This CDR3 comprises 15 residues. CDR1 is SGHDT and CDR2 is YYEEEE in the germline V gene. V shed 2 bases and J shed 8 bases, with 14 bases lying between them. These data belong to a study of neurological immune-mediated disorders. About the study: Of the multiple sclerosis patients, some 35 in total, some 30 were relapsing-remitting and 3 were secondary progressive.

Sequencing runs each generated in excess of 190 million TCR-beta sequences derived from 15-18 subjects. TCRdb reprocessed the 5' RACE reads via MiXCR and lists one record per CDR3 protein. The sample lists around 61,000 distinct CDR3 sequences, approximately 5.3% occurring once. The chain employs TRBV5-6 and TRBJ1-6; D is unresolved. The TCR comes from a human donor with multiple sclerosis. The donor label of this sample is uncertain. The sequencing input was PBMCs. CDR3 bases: TGTGCCAGCAGCTTACCGGAAAGGAATCATTCACCCCTCCACTTT. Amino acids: CASSLPERNHSPLHF.